The text below deals with one T cell receptor beta chain. Its antigen is still unknown. The read ends 3 residues shy of where the CDR3 ends; the end is completed using the germline J gene. The data derive from a study of T cells in women clearing cervical HPV infection. Study background: Cases were women with histologically confirmed HPV16-related CIN3 or worse, including 2 invasive cancers. Blood came at first lesion visit for cases, post-clearance for controls. Broader study findings: Effector/memory and HPV-specific T cells were not isolated, and association timing is unknown.

Repertoires were generated with immunoSEQ multiplex PCR, while TCRdb's copy carries only in-frame clones and drops some. The listing contains 25,000 to 35,000 clones. The CDR3 spans 14 residues. Germline assignment: CDR1 SGHTA and CDR2 FQGNSA. V was cut by 2 bases and J by 7 bases, with 14 bases left in between. The rearrangement uses TRBV7-2 and TRBJ1-1; the D gene is possibly TRBD1 (5 bases). This TCR came from a woman aged 18 to 75 with a cervical HPV16 infection that either progressed to CIN3+ or cleared (not recorded which). The sample comprised blood buffy coat. The DNA read from the CDR3 is TGTGCCAGCAGCTTACTACAGGTAATGGGTGAA. Protein sequence: CASSLLQVMGE. The whole CDR3 protein is CASSLLQVMGEAFF. Filled out from reference TRBV7-2 and TRBJ1-1, the complete variable domain reads GAGVSQSPSNKVTEKGKDVELRCDPISGHTALYWYRQSLGQGLEFLIYFQGNSAPDKSGLPSDRFSAERTGGSVSTLTIQRTQQEDSAVYLCASSLLQVMGEAFFGQGTRLTVV.